This T cell receptor (beta chain) was identified during a study of cytomegalovirus exposure and HLA in healthy donors. 13 Jbeta primers and 60 Vbeta primers were used for the PCR. The assay was immunoSEQ multiplex PCR, and TCRdb's table has in-frame clones only and misses some. The sample table includes fewer than 85,000 clones. This CDR3 region has 16 residues. Germline V lookup: CDR1 SGHRS, CDR2 YFSETQ. After removal of 6 bases from V and 5 bases from J, the junction contained 16 bases not matched to a gene. This receptor was obtained from a woman between 40 and 55 years old in good health and CMV-seropositive. Input material: PBMCs. The chain recombines TRBV5-1 with TRBJ1-2, with 7 bases fitting TRBD1. This CDR3 reads CASTNAPTGTVYGYTF. The CDR3 nucleotides read TGCGCCAGCACCAACGCACCCACCGGGACAGTTTATGGCTACACCTTC.